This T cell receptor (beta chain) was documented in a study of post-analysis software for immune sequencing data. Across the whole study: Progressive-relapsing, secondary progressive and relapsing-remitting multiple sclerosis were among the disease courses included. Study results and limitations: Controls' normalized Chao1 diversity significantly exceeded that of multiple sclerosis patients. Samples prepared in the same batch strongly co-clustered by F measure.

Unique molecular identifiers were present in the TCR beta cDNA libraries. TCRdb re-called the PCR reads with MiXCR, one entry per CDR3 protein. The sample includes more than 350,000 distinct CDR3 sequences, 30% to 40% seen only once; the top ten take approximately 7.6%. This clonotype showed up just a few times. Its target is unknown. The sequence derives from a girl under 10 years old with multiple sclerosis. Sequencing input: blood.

CDR3 nucleotides: TGCAGTGCTCGGTCGACAGGGTTTTGCGCAGATACGCAGTATTTT. This gives the protein CSARSTGFCADTQYF. This chain links TRBV20-1 with TRBJ2-3, with 7 bases lining up with TRBD1. The CDR3 consists of 15 residues. The V and J ends lost 5 bases and 4 bases, in that order; junction bases with no gene match: 12. CDR1 is DFQATT, CDR2 SNEGSKA, per germline (reference sequence).